These 29 T cell receptor beta chains share one sample of origin, sequenced in a study of blood T cell repertoires in COVID-19. Assay used: immunoSEQ multiplex PCR; TCRdb lists only in-frame clones, some missing. Counted here are more than 300,000 clones, about 88% occurring once; the ten biggest clones make up about 1.2%. Sequencing was done on a sample of PBMCs or T cells enriched from blood (not recorded which). The receptors derive from a woman aged 18-29 years who had recovered from COVID-19.

As for this clone: This sample includes further DNA sequences coding for the same CDR3. This chain connects TRBV29-1 to TRBJ1-2, with 7 bases identical to TRBD1. The germline V gene has CDR1 SQVTM and CDR2 ANQGSEA. V shed 1 base and J 2 bases; nucleotides not matched to a gene: 4. This CDR3 is built from 14 residues. CDR3 in amino acids: CSVEGRGQNYGYTF. CDR3 nucleotides: TGCAGCGTTGAAGGAAGGGGGCAAAACTATGGCTACACCTTC. Filled out from reference TRBV29-1 and TRBJ1-2, the complete variable domain reads SAVISQKPSRDICQRGTSLTIQCQVDSQVTMMFWYRQQPGQSLTLIATANQGSEATYESGFVIDKFPISRPNLTFSTLTVSNMSPEDSSIYLCSVEGRGQNYGYTFGSGTRLTVV.

The V call is TRBV7-9, the J call TRBJ1-6; 7 positions agree with TRBD1. The germline CDR1 and CDR2 sequences are SEHNR and FQNEAQ (reference sequence). CDR3 length: 17 amino acids. The V and J ends lost 4 bases and 5 bases, in that order; junction bases with no gene match: 11. CDR3 sequence reads: CASSSVNRGLDNSPLHF. The CDR3 bases are TGTGCCAGCAGCTCGGTAAACAGGGGCCTTGATAATTCACCCCTCCACTTT.

The chain carries TRBV5-4 and TRBJ1-2; 8 bases fit TRBD1. The trim removed 7 bases at V and 0 bases at J, leaving 8 bases unmatched. CDR3 length: 15 amino acids. Germline V gives CDR1 SGHNT, CDR2 YYREEE (reference sequence). The DNA of the CDR3 is TGTGCCAGCGGAGACAGGGGCTCCGCTAACTATGGCTACACCTTC. This codes for CASGDRGSANYGYTF. Filled out from reference TRBV5-4 and TRBJ1-2, the complete variable domain reads ETGVTQSPTHLIKTRGQQVTLRCSSQSGHNTVSWYQQALGQGPQFIFQYYREEENGRGNFPPRFSGLQFPNYSSELNVNALELDDSALYLCASGDRGSANYGYTFGSGTRLTVV.

The CDR3 region is CATSDFRQGGETQYF. CDR3 nucleotide sequence: TGTGCCACCAGTGATTTCCGACAGGGCGGAGAGACCCAGTACTTC. V is TRBV24-1 and J is TRBJ2-5, with 7 bases that match TRBD1. Losses at the gene ends were 1 base for V and 4 bases for J; bases not matched to a gene: 5. Germline V gene data show CDR1 as KGHDR and CDR2 as SFDVKD. The CDR3 is 15 amino acids.

This rearrangement joins TRBV6-5 to TRBJ2-2, with a weak D call TRBD1 (5 bases). The CDR3 contains 16 residues. Trimming shortened V by 0 bases and J by 1 base, and 9 bases separated the two germline ends. Germline CDR1 MNHEY, CDR2 SVGAGI. CDR3 sequence reads: CASSYSMTENTGELFF. For the CDR3, the DNA is TGTGCCAGCAGTTACTCCATGACAGAGAACACCGGGGAGCTGTTTTTT.

The rearrangement links TRBV4-1 to TRBJ1-6; D might be TRBD1 (5 bases). The CDR3 runs 16 residues. The V gene's germline CDR1 is MGHRA and CDR2 YSYEKL. The ends were cut back, 8 bases at V and 5 bases at J, with 19 bases in the middle. CDR3 loop: CASHAGPSYDNSPLHF. The CDR3 nucleotides are TGCGCCAGCCACGCAGGGCCCTCGTATGATAATTCACCCCTCCACTTT.

About this clone: The junction departs from germline at one end; a sequencing error may be responsible. V gene TRBV30 combines with J gene TRBJ1-5; tentatively, D is TRBD1 (5 bases). Germline CDR1 GTSNPN, CDR2 SVGIG (reference sequence). The CDR3 spans 10 residues. As DNA, the CDR3 is TGTGCCTGGGGGGGAACCGGAGGGAATTTT. Amino acid sequence: CAWGGTGGNF. Full variable domain (remainder filled in from reference TRBV30 and TRBJ1-5): SQTIHQWPATLVQPVGSPLSLECTVEGTSNPNLYWYRQAAGRGLQLLFYSVGIGQISSEVPQNLSASRPQDRQFILSSKKLLLSDSGFYLCAWGGTGGNFGDGTRLSIL.

The chain uses TRBV4-3 and TRBJ1-2, with a tentative D call TRBD1 (5 bases). Germline loops: CDR1 LGHNA, CDR2 YSLEER. This CDR3 contains 15 residues. V was clipped by 0 bases and J by 7 bases, with 15 bases between them. CDR3 amino acids: CASSQDLLGGGGYTF. The DNA for the CDR3 is TGCGCCAGCAGCCAAGATCTCCTTGGGGGGGGTGGCTACACCTTC.

V gene TRBV19 combines with J gene TRBJ1-1, with TRBD1 as a possible D gene (6 bases). Looked up from germline, CDR1 is LNHDA and CDR2 is SQIVND (reference sequence). With 5 bases removed from V and 7 bases from J, the gap between germline ends came to 11 bases. The length of the CDR3 is 12 residues. The CDR3 loop reads CASSPSTGEAFF. In DNA, the CDR3 is TGTGCCAGTAGTCCCTCGACAGGTGAAGCTTTCTTT.

V is TRBV6-5 and J is TRBJ1-2; D is uncertain. Germline V gene data show CDR1 as MNHEY and CDR2 as SVGAGI. The CDR3 covers 14 residues. V was trimmed by 6 bases and J by 2 bases, leaving 13 bases between them. The DNA of the CDR3 is TGTGCCAGCAGCCCCTCGAGTAAAAACTATGGCTACACCTTC. It codes for CASSPSSKNYGYTF.

The rearrangement uses TRBV11-2 and TRBJ1-2; 8 positions match TRBD1. Germline V gives CDR1 SGHAT, CDR2 FQNNGV. The CDR3 totals 12 residues. Trimming removed 5 bases from V and 8 bases from J; junction bases left unmatched: 4. The CDR3 DNA sequence: TGTGCCAGCAGCCCAGGGGGCAACGGCTACACCTTC. It translates to CASSPGGNGYTF. Drawing the rest from reference TRBV11-2 and TRBJ1-2, the complete variable domain is EAGVAQSPRYKIIEKRQSVAFWCNPISGHATLYWYQQILGQGPKLLIQFQNNGVVDDSQLPKDRFSAERLKGVDSTLKIQPAKLEDSAVYLCASSPGGNGYTFGSGTRLTVV.

The J gene is TRBJ1-1, the V gene TRBV9, with 7 positions matching TRBD1. CDR1 is SGDLS and CDR2 is YYNGEE in the germline V gene. V was clipped by 3 bases and J by 6 bases; unmatched bases: 11. There are 15 residues in the CDR3. CDR3 in DNA: TGTGCCAGCAGCGGGAAGACAGGGTTGGGCGCTGAAGCTTTCTTT. As protein: CASSGKTGLGAEAFF.

The count of this clone is one. This chain links TRBV7-9 with TRBJ2-5; possible D gene TRBD2, 6 bases. Germline-derived CDR1 and CDR2 are SEHNR and FQNEAQ (reference sequence). There are 15 residues in the CDR3. V dropped 1 base and J dropped 1 base, with 10 bases sitting between them. The CDR3 sequence: CASSLDARGQETQYF. CDR3 nucleotides: TGTGCCAGCAGCTTAGATGCGCGGGGCCAAGAGACCCAGTACTTC.

The genes are TRBV5-1 and TRBJ2-6; D gene uncertain. The CDR3 is made up of 16 amino acids. Trimming removed 1 base at V and 0 bases at J, with 8 bases between. CDR1 and CDR2 (germline): SGHRS, YFSETQ. CDR3 in amino acids: CASSLRVFSGANVLTF. In nucleotides, the CDR3 is TGCGCCAGCAGCTTGCGCGTGTTCTCTGGGGCCAACGTCCTGACTTTC.

The V call is TRBV5-1, the J call TRBJ1-1, with a possible D match to TRBD1 (6 bases). The V gene's germline CDR1 is SGHRS and CDR2 YFSETQ. CDR3 length: 14 residues. Between the trimmed V and J ends, which lost 0 bases and 7 bases, there was a span of 13 bases. The CDR3 region has the DNA TGCGCCAGCAGCTTGGGGGTCGGCAGGGGTGAAGCTTTCTTT. This gives the protein CASSLGVGRGEAFF.

This chain connects TRBV5-1 to TRBJ1-4, with 7 bases fitting TRBD1. After removal of 4 bases from V and 0 bases from J, the junction contained 3 bases not matched to a gene. The V gene's germline CDR1 is SGHRS and CDR2 YFSETQ. The CDR3 has 15 amino acids. The CDR3 bases are TGCGCCAGCAGCCTCGGACAGGCAACTAATGAAAAACTGTTTTTT. Translating it yields CASSLGQATNEKLFF.

CDR3 loop: CASSRLMNTEAFF. DNA of the CDR3: TGTGCCAGCTCACGCCTAATGAACACTGAAGCTTTCTTT. This chain uses TRBV18 with TRBJ1-1; no clear D gene. There are 13 residues in the CDR3. Germline values: CDR1 KGHSH, CDR2 LQKENI. The germline V and J ends were trimmed by 4 bases and 0 bases, with 6 bases remaining between them. Full variable domain (outside the CDR3, taken from reference TRBV18 and TRBJ1-1): NAGVMQNPRHLVRRRGQEARLRCSPMKGHSHVYWYRQLPEEGLKFMVYLQKENIIDESGMPKERFSAEFPKEGPSILRIQQVVRGDSAAYFCASSRLMNTEAFFGQGTRLTVV.

V and J are TRBV4-2 and TRBJ2-1, with D uncertain. The CDR3 totals 15 residues. V lost 0 bases, J lost 1 base, and 7 bases lay in between. CDR1 and CDR2 from the germline V gene are LGHNA and YNFKEQ. CDR3 DNA: TGTGCCAGCAGCCAAGACCGGGTATCCTACAATGAGCAGTTCTTC. As protein: CASSQDRVSYNEQFF.

The chain is built from TRBV12-3 or TRBV12-4 and TRBJ1-5; the D gene is possibly TRBD1 (5 bases). Trimming shortened V by 3 bases and J by 5 bases, and 8 bases separated the two germline ends. This CDR3 region has 13 residues. The CDR3 nucleotides read TGTGCCAGCAGTTTTGGAGGGGATCAGCCCCAGCATTTT. Translating it yields CASSFGGDQPQHF.

As regards this clone: The junction shows a germline mismatch at one end, possibly a read error. The chain employs TRBV7-7 and TRBJ2-1; 11 bases match TRBD2. The CDR3 runs 16 residues. Per the germline V gene, CDR1 is SSHAT and CDR2 is FNYEAQ (reference sequence). In DNA, the CDR3 is TGTGCTAGCAGCGCAACCGGGACTAGCGGATACAATGAGCAGTTCTTC. As protein: CASSATGTSGYNEQFF.

The chain joins TRBV24-1 to TRBJ2-1; D gene uncertain. This CDR3 is built from 13 residues. Trimming took off 0 bases at V and 9 bases at J, with 8 bases between the two ends. Germline CDR1 reads KGHDR; CDR2 reads SFDVKD. The CDR3 region is CATSDLLGGEQFF. CDR3 DNA: TGTGCCACCAGTGATTTGCTCGGCGGTGAGCAGTTCTTC.

This chain joins TRBV9 and TRBJ1-1, with 7 nucleotides matching TRBD1. V trimming: 0 bases; J trimming: 7 bases; junction bases outside the gene matches: 3. The CDR3 consists of 13 residues. CDR1 is SGDLS and CDR2 is YYNGEE in the germline V gene. This chain's CDR3 is CASSVGGQREAFF. The CDR3 coding sequence is TGTGCCAGCAGCGTAGGGGGACAGCGTGAAGCTTTCTTT.

This clone was found once. The chain is built from TRBV6-6 and TRBJ2-7; TRBD2 is a possible D gene (5 bases). Trimming took off 5 bases at V and 6 bases at J, with 8 bases between the two ends. CDR3 length equals 11 residues. Germline V gene sequence: CDR1 MNHNY, CDR2 SVGAGI (reference sequence). CDR3 coding DNA: TGTGCCAGCAGTGAGGGATCCGAGCAGTACTTC. Translated: CASSEGSEQYF.

This clone has only a few counts. The gene calls are TRBV9 and TRBJ2-2; D is unclear. CDR1 SGDLS and CDR2 YYNGEE come from the germline V gene. V lost 0 bases to trimming and J lost 6 bases, with 6 bases between them. The CDR3 covers 13 residues. The CDR3 DNA sequence: TGTGCCAGCAGCGTAGACAGACCCGGGGAGCTGTTTTTT. It specifies CASSVDRPGELFF.

A few counts support this clone. The chain is built from TRBV7-6 and TRBJ2-1, with no clear D. The germline gives CDR1 SGHVS, CDR2 FNYEAQ. Trimming took 5 bases from V and 2 from J, leaving 7 bases between them. The CDR3 runs to 13 residues. Here the CDR3 DNA reads TGTGCCAGCAGCCCACACCCCTACAATGAGCAGTTCTTC. Residues: CASSPHPYNEQFF.

V and J are TRBV27 and TRBJ2-1, with 12 bases that match TRBD1. The CDR3 runs to 14 residues. Per the germline V gene, CDR1 is MNHEY and CDR2 is SMNVEV (reference sequence). V was clipped by 9 bases and J by 9 bases; unmatched bases: 9. The DNA of the CDR3 is TGTGCCAGTGATCAGGGACAGGGGGCAGGTGAGCAGTTCTTC. It yields the protein CASDQGQGAGEQFF.

The chain uses TRBV9 and TRBJ1-4; D might be TRBD1 (5 bases). Germline CDR1 and CDR2: SGDLS and YYNGEE. The germline V and J ends were trimmed by 0 bases and 7 bases, with 10 bases remaining between them. The CDR3 length is 14 residues. The CDR3 region has the DNA TGTGCCAGCAGCGTAGCTCCTAGGGGTGAAAAACTGTTTTTT. This codes for CASSVAPRGEKLFF.

Details on this clone: This same CDR3 is encoded by further DNA sequences in the sample. V and J are TRBV5-1 and TRBJ1-5, with a possible D match to TRBD1 (5 bases). Per germline, CDR1 SGHRS and CDR2 YFSETQ. The ends were cut back, 3 bases at V and 4 bases at J, with 8 bases in the middle. The CDR3 contains 13 residues. CDR3 coding DNA: TGCGCCAGCAGCTCCGACAGTAATCAGCCCCAGCATTTT. Its protein is CASSSDSNQPQHF. The variable domain in full, with the rest retrieved from reference TRBV5-1 and TRBJ1-5, is KAGVTQTPRYLIKTRGQQVTLSCSPISGHRSVSWYQQTPGQGLQFLFEYFSETQRNKGNFPGRFSGRQFSNSRSEMNVSTLELGDSALYLCASSSDSNQPQHFGDGTRLSIL.

This clone was counted once. This chain connects TRBV7-9 to TRBJ2-2; TRBD2 is a possible D gene (6 bases). Germline V lookup: CDR1 SEHNR, CDR2 FQNEAQ (reference sequence). The CDR3 covers 15 residues. V lost 2 bases to trimming and J lost 3 bases, with 10 bases between them. The CDR3 loop reads CASSLPGVDTGELFF. CDR3 DNA sequence: TGTGCCAGCAGCTTACCGGGGGTGGACACCGGGGAGCTGTTTTTT.